Sequencing of this TCR beta chain was carried out in a study of response to subunit inactivated influenza vaccine. A single record per CDR3 protein comes from TCRdb applying MiXCR to the RT-PCR reads. The sample has hundreds of thousands of distinct CDR3 sequences; approximately 11% are singletons. Germline V gene lookup returns CDR1 SQVTM and CDR2 ANQGSEA. Trimming took 3 bases from V and 3 from J; bases not matched to a gene: 11. The CDR3 contains 16 residues. In this sample, this clonotype turned up a few times. In addition, the sample was reused for a study of T cells expressing NK-cell markers. That source notes: Researchers built TCR beta cDNA using 5'RACE template switching with UMIs.

The material sequenced was PBMCs from blood, taken on the day of vaccination. This TCR was sampled from a man aged 50 to 60 who received an inactivated influenza vaccine. This chain uses TRBV29-1 with TRBJ1-1; 9 bases align to TRBD1. This CDR3 is CSVEAGTGLVDTEAFF. For the CDR3, the DNA is TGCAGCGTTGAGGCGGGGACAGGGTTGGTTGACACTGAAGCTTTCTTT.